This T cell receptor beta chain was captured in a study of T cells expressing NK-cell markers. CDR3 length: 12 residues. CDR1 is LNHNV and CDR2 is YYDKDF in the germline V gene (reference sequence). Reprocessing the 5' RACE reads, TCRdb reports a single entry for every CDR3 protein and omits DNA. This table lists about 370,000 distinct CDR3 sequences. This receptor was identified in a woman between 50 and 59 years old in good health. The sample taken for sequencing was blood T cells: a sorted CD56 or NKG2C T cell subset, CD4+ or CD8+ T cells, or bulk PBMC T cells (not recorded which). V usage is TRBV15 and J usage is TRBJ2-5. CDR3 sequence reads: CATSLFEETQYF.